The clone carrying this T cell receptor beta chain occurred a few times. Trimming shortened V by 2 bases and J by 5 bases, and 13 bases separated the two germline ends. Looked up from germline, CDR1 is MNHNY and CDR2 is SVGAGI (reference sequence). The CDR3 loop spans 14 amino acids. This entry is derived from a study of cytomegalovirus exposure and HLA in healthy donors. The study ran its PCR with 60 Vbeta and 13 Jbeta primers. Profiling relied on immunoSEQ multiplex PCR, and the TCRdb table lists in-frame clones only, not all of them. The sample includes about 160,000 clones, about three quarters of them seen just once.

The material sequenced was PBMCs. This receptor was identified in a woman aged 45 to 65 in good health and CMV-seropositive. The chain links TRBV6-6 to TRBJ2-7; possibly TRBD1 for D (5 bases). CDR3 protein: CASSYPPDTDEQYF. The CDR3 DNA follows: TGTGCCAGCAGTTACCCTCCGGACACCGACGAGCAGTACTTC.